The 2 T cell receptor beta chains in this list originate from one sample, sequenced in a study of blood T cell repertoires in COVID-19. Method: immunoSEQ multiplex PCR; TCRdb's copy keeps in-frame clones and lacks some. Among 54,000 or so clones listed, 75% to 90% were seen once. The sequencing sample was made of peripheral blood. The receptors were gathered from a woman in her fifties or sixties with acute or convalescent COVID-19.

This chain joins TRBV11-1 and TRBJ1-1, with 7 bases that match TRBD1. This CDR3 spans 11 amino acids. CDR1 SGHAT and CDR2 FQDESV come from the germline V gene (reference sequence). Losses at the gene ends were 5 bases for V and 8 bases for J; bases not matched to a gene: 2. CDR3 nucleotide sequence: TGTGCCAGCAGCATGGGACAGGAAGCTTTCTTT. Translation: CASSMGQEAFF.

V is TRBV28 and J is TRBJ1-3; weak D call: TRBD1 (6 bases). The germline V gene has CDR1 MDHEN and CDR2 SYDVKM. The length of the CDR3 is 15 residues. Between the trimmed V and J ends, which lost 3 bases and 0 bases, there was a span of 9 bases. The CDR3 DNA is TGTGCCAGCAGTTTCCCGACAGGCTCTGGAAACACCATATATTTT. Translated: CASSFPTGSGNTIYF.